The subject of this entry is one T cell receptor (beta chain). Its specificity is not known. This entry is derived from a study of T cell responses to AZD1222 COVID-19 vaccine. CDR3 size: 12 residues. The germline CDR1 and CDR2 sequences are MNHNY and SVGAGI (reference sequence). V was pared by 8 bases and J by 2 bases, with 7 bases between. Study findings and constraints: There were mostly white British donors and more females than males, and clonal diversity was possibly underestimated. Among spike-specific TCRs, nearly half reportedly target unmutated variant regions. Once two AZD1222 doses were given, Spike-specific TCR breadth and depth went up.

Repertoires were generated with immunoSEQ multiplex PCR, while TCRdb's copy carries only in-frame clones and drops some. The table records under 150,000 clones, 90% of them present only once. This chain uses TRBV6-6 with TRBJ2-1; no firm D call. The sequenced sample was peripheral blood, obtained 28 days after the second AZD1222 dose. This sequence originates from an adult who received the AZD1222 COVID-19 vaccine. CDR3 region: CASGSTYNEQFF. The CDR3 coding sequence is TGTGCCAGCGGCAGTACCTACAATGAGCAGTTCTTC.